This TCR beta chain was recovered during a study of patients and donors after allogeneic stem cell transplantation. After removal of 0 bases from V and 3 bases from J, the junction contained 4 bases not matched to a gene. The CDR3 spans 16 residues. Germline V gene sequence: CDR1 SQVTM, CDR2 ANQGSEA. Each CDR3 protein is one row after TCRdb ran MiXCR on the RT-PCR reads. The sample lists roughly 880,000 distinct CDR3 sequences; roughly 18% were seen once. The sample holds many counts of this clonotype. The specimen sequenced was blood, either unsorted or a sorted T cell fraction (not recorded which). V usage is TRBV29-1 and J usage is TRBJ2-1; the match to TRBD1 covers 11 bases. The receptor comes from a human donor who was either an allogeneic HSCT recipient or a stem cell or donor lymphocyte infusion donor (not recorded which). It is not recorded whose cells these are; they may come from a transplant donor. CDR3 region: CSVEDSGTGGYNEQFF. DNA for the CDR3: TGCAGCGTTGAAGATTCCGGGACAGGGGGCTACAATGAGCAGTTCTTC.